The 24 T cell receptor beta chains presented below share a single source sample, sequenced in a study of CD8+ T cells in alopecia areata. As for treatment: oral pan-JAK inhibitor, 5-10 mg twice daily. Once RNA had been extracted, it was reverse transcribed into cDNA to act as the sequencing template. TCRdb's table, derived via immunoSEQ multiplex PCR, lists solely in-frame clones and lacks some. The sample includes about 190,000 clones, 50% to 60% of them seen just once. Material: CD4+ T cells sorted from blood, obtained at week 4, from a patient treated with tofacitinib. The source is a human donor with alopecia areata.

The V gene is TRBV7-2, the J gene TRBJ2-2; the D is unclear. Trimming took off 1 base at V and 7 bases at J, with 13 bases between the two ends. CDR3 length equals 15 residues. Germline loops: CDR1 SGHTA, CDR2 FQGNSA. The CDR3 spells CASSLVPRWSGELFF. DNA of the CDR3: TGTGCCAGCAGCTTAGTTCCGAGGTGGAGCGGGGAGCTGTTTTTT.

A few counts support this clone. This rearrangement joins TRBV7-2 to TRBJ2-7; D unclear. The V end was cut by 0 bases, the J end by 2 bases, with 8 bases between. The CDR3 totals 14 residues. Germline V lookup: CDR1 SGHTA, CDR2 FQGNSA. The CDR3 spells CASSLAAATYEQYF. Here the CDR3 DNA reads TGTGCCAGCAGCTTAGCGGCGGCCACCTACGAGCAGTACTTC.

In its sample, this clone was seen a few times. The chain is built from TRBV5-1 and TRBJ2-7, with TRBD2 identical over 8 bases. Germline V gene lookup returns CDR1 SGHRS and CDR2 YFSETQ. The CDR3 totals 16 residues. V lost 0 bases, J lost 3 bases, and 8 bases stayed unmatched. This chain's CDR3 is CASSLGSSGRYYEQYF. The CDR3 region has the DNA TGCGCCAGCAGCTTGGGGTCTAGCGGGCGGTACTACGAGCAGTACTTC.

This chain links TRBV7-6 with TRBJ2-7, with 8 positions matching TRBD2. CDR1 is SGHVS and CDR2 is FNYEAQ in the germline V gene. This CDR3 has 14 amino acids. Trimming cost V 3 bases and J 3 bases; bases outside gene matches: 4. CDR3 loop: CASSLAGGGYEQYF. The CDR3 nucleotides are TGTGCCAGCAGCTTGGCCGGGGGGGGCTACGAGCAGTACTTC.

The table lists this clone with a few counts. The rearrangement links TRBV5-1 to TRBJ2-7; no clear D. Germline V CDR1 and CDR2: SGHRS, YFSETQ. The V end was cut by 2 bases, the J end by 4 bases, with 4 bases between. This CDR3 comprises 11 residues. This chain's CDR3 is CASSFGYEQYF. The CDR3 nucleotides are TGCGCCAGCAGCTTTGGGTACGAGCAGTACTTC.

To note about this clone: This specimen includes other DNA sequences encoding the same CDR3. This chain links TRBV30 with TRBJ2-7; D not resolved. Germline V gives CDR1 GTSNPN, CDR2 SVGIG (reference sequence). The ends were cut back, 0 bases at V and 1 base at J, with 4 bases in the middle. CDR3 length: 12 residues. CDR3 in amino acids: CAWSVLSYEQYF. CDR3 bases: TGTGCCTGGAGTGTACTTTCCTACGAGCAGTACTTC. Combining the CDR3 with reference TRBV30 and TRBJ2-7 gives the whole variable domain SQTIHQWPATLVQPVGSPLSLECTVEGTSNPNLYWYRQAAGRGLQLLFYSVGIGQISSEVPQNLSASRPQDRQFILSSKKLLLSDSGFYLCAWSVLSYEQYFGPGTRLTVT.

The chain carries TRBV30 and TRBJ1-1; D not resolved. The V end lost 4 bases, the J end lost 1 base, and 13 bases lay between the germline ends. The CDR3 consists of 14 residues. Germline V lookup: CDR1 GTSNPN, CDR2 SVGIG (reference sequence). DNA for the CDR3: TGTGCCTGGAAAGGATCCAGTCCGAACACTGAAGCTTTCTTT. As protein: CAWKGSSPNTEAFF.

A remark on this clone: Within the sample, other DNA sequences also encode this same CDR3. This chain uses TRBV30 with TRBJ2-7; D is ambiguous. V was cut by 5 bases and J by 2 bases, with 7 bases left in between. This CDR3 comprises 11 residues. Germline V gene sequence: CDR1 GTSNPN, CDR2 SVGIG (reference sequence). The chain's CDR3 is CAWAGTYEQYF. CDR3 bases: TGTGCCTGGGCTGGAACCTACGAGCAGTACTTC.

As regards this clone: The sample holds other DNA sequences that translate to the same CDR3. The chain employs TRBV6-6 and TRBJ2-4; D unresolved. Germline CDR1 reads MNHNY; CDR2 reads SVGAGI (reference sequence). This CDR3 has 12 amino acids. Trimming removed 0 bases from V and 6 bases from J, with 3 bases in between. The CDR3 nucleotides are TGTGCCAGCAGTTACTCGGGAAACATTCAGTACTTC. Its translation is CASSYSGNIQYF.

The chain joins TRBV6-6 to TRBJ2-1; D call uncertain. V lost 6 bases to trimming and J lost 6 bases, with 15 bases between them. CDR1 and CDR2 (germline): MNHNY, SVGAGI (reference sequence). This CDR3 has 14 amino acids. CDR3 in DNA: TGTGCCAGCAGCCCCGACACTGTAGTCAATGAGCAGTTCTTC. Translated: CASSPDTVVNEQFF.

CDR3 nucleotide sequence: TGCAGCGTTGATAGCGGAGAGGGCTACGAGCAGTACTTC. It translates to CSVDSGEGYEQYF. J is TRBJ2-7 and V is TRBV29-1, with D tentatively TRBD2 (6 bases). Germline CDR1 is SQVTM and CDR2 is ANQGSEA. Trimming pared 3 bases from V and 3 bases from J, leaving 12 bases between. This CDR3 is 13 amino acids long.

This clone occurred a few times. This rearrangement joins TRBV6-6 to TRBJ2-6, with D hard to call. CDR1 is MNHNY and CDR2 is SVGAGI in the germline V gene (reference sequence). Trimming pared 6 bases from V and 0 bases from J, leaving 0 bases between. The CDR3 extends over 12 amino acids. The CDR3 DNA follows: TGTGCCAGCAGCTCTGGGGCCAACGTCCTGACTTTC. Residues: CASSSGANVLTF.

This clone was counted a single time. The J gene is TRBJ2-1, the V gene TRBV7-9; D may match TRBD1 or TRBD2 (6 bases each). Trimming removed 5 bases at V and 11 bases at J, with 13 bases between. The CDR3 loop spans 12 amino acids. CDR1 is SEHNR and CDR2 is FQNEAQ in the germline V gene (reference sequence). CDR3 nucleotide sequence: TGTGCCAGCAGCCCTGGGGGGCCTAAGCAGTTCTTC. Residues: CASSPGGPKQFF.

This clone has just a few counts. V is TRBV18 and J is TRBJ1-4; 7 nucleotides match TRBD1. The germline V gene has CDR1 KGHSH and CDR2 LQKENI. The CDR3 has 15 amino acids. V lost 5 bases and J lost 5; bases outside the gene matches: 8. The CDR3 DNA reads TGTGCCAGCTCATCCCAGACAGGGAAGAATGAAAAACTGTTTTTT. This translates into CASSSQTGKNEKLFF.

In this sample, this clone turned up a few times. The genes are TRBV5-4 and TRBJ1-1; D remains unclear. This CDR3 is 13 amino acids long. Germline values: CDR1 SGHNT, CDR2 YYREEE (reference sequence). V was shortened by 1 base and J by 0 bases, with 4 bases between the two germline ends. In DNA form, the CDR3 reads TGTGCCAGCAGCTTGACGATGAACACTGAAGCTTTCTTT. It encodes CASSLTMNTEAFF.

The V call is TRBV28, the J call TRBJ1-1; D gene ambiguous. CDR1 and CDR2 (germline): MDHEN, SYDVKM. The CDR3 contains 13 residues. Trimming pared 7 bases from V and 0 bases from J, leaving 9 bases between. This CDR3 reads CASNTPLNTEAFF. In DNA form, the CDR3 reads TGTGCCAGCAATACTCCCCTGAACACTGAAGCTTTCTTT.

CDR3: CAIRRQTNTGELFF. The CDR3, as DNA: TGTGCCATCCGGAGGCAGACGAACACCGGGGAGCTGTTTTTT. The genes are TRBV10-3 and TRBJ2-2; maybe TRBD2 (5 bases). The V gene lost 8 bases and the J gene lost 0 bases, with 10 bases spanning the gap. The germline V gene encodes CDR1 ENHRY and CDR2 SYGVKD. CDR3 length: 14 residues.

Comments on this clone: One junction end does not reproduce the germline sequence, and a read error may be involved. The V gene is TRBV7-2, the J gene TRBJ2-3; 10 bases match TRBD2. This CDR3 is built from 14 residues. Germline V CDR1 and CDR2: SGHTA, FQGNSA. The CDR3 region is CASSLAGVADTQYF. The CDR3 nucleotides read TGTGCCAGCAGCCTAGCGGGAGTGGCAGATACGCAGTATTTT.

V and J are TRBV7-2 and TRBJ1-4; 9 bases agree with TRBD1. The CDR3 loop spans 15 amino acids. The germline CDR1 and CDR2 sequences are SGHTA and FQGNSA. Unmatched junction bases numbered 6, after V lost 4 bases and J lost 6 bases. In DNA form, the CDR3 reads TGTGCCAGCAGCTGGGCGGGACAGGGAGATGAAAAACTGTTTTTT. Its translation: CASSWAGQGDEKLFF.

The chain carries TRBV10-3 and TRBJ1-2; D is unclear. The CDR3 has 14 amino acids. The germline CDR1 and CDR2 sequences are ENHRY and SYGVKD. The V end lost 2 bases, the J end lost 4 bases, and 11 bases lay between the germline ends. CDR3 sequence reads: CAISEGPGPYGYTF. The CDR3 DNA is TGTGCCATCAGTGAGGGTCCAGGTCCCTATGGCTACACCTTC.

This CDR3 reads CASSLMPGGEAFF. The DNA of the CDR3 is TGTGCCAGCAGCTTGATGCCAGGGGGCGAAGCTTTCTTT. The chain employs TRBV5-5 and TRBJ1-1; the match to TRBD1 covers 8 bases. Germline V gene data show CDR1 as SGHKS and CDR2 as YYEKEE (reference sequence). J lost 8 bases, V lost 1 base, and 4 bases had no gene match. The length of the CDR3 is 13 residues.

This clone was counted a few times. The J gene is TRBJ2-5, the V gene TRBV7-3; D ambiguous. CDR1 and CDR2 (germline): SGHTA, FQGTGA. V gave up 3 bases and J gave up 4 bases, with 9 bases separating them. This CDR3 comprises 13 residues. The CDR3 DNA reads TGTGCCAGCAGCTTCCGCCCAGGAGAGACCCAGTACTTC. Amino acids: CASSFRPGETQYF.

J is TRBJ1-3 and V is TRBV15, with a tentative D call TRBD1 (5 bases). Germline CDR1 reads LNHNV; CDR2 reads YYDKDF (reference sequence). V was trimmed by 0 bases and J by 6 bases, leaving 9 bases between them. There are 14 residues in the CDR3. CDR3 amino acids: CATSRDSRENTIYF. The CDR3 DNA sequence: TGTGCCACCAGCAGAGACAGCAGGGAAAACACCATATATTTT.

Here the CDR3 reads CASSLDRDSYGYTF. CDR3 DNA sequence: TGTGCCAGCAGCTTGGACCGGGACAGCTATGGCTACACCTTC. The chain uses TRBV5-4 and TRBJ1-2, with 7 bases fitting TRBD1. The CDR3 spans 14 residues. The V and J ends lost 0 bases and 4 bases, in that order; junction bases with no gene match: 3. CDR1 is SGHNT, CDR2 YYREEE, per germline (reference sequence).